These 28 T cell receptor beta chains were all obtained from the same sample, sequenced in a study of molecular identifiers for immune sequencing clone quantification. TCRdb reanalysed the PCR reads using MiXCR and keeps one entry per CDR3 protein. This table holds nearly 650,000 distinct CDR3 sequences, roughly 27% found once. The specimen was naive CD8+ T cells from blood, with Jurkat cell RNA spiked in. Subset meaning: FACS-sorted CD8+CD4-CCR7+CD45RA+ naive T cells. These receptors were obtained from a human donor in good health. Some libraries in this study had Jurkat cell RNA spiked in.

The V call is TRBV7-9, the J call TRBJ2-5, with D perhaps matching TRBD2 (6 bases). With 2 bases removed from V and 1 base from J, the gap between germline ends came to 17 bases. CDR1 and CDR2 (germline): SEHNR, FQNEAQ (reference sequence). The CDR3 totals 17 residues. The CDR3 spells CASSLKGLTLSQETQYF. The CDR3 coding sequence is TGTGCCAGCAGCTTAAAGGGACTCACCCTGTCCCAAGAGACCCAGTACTTC.

This clonotype occurred many times. V gene TRBV13 combines with J gene TRBJ2-3; 7 positions agree with TRBD1. The CDR3 is 14 residues long. Trimming removed 5 bases from V and 4 bases from J; junction bases left unmatched: 6. In germline, CDR1 is PRHDT, CDR2 FYEKMQ (reference sequence). The CDR3 nucleotides read TGTGCCAGCAGCGCTGAACAGGGGTCAGATACGCAGTATTTT. Protein product: CASSAEQGSDTQYF.

The V gene is TRBV24-1, the J gene TRBJ2-3; TRBD2 matches at 11 bases. CDR3 length: 17 amino acids. CDR1 is KGHDR and CDR2 is SFDVKD in the germline V gene. The V and J ends lost 4 bases and 4 bases, in that order; junction bases with no gene match: 9. The chain's CDR3 is CATSEITSGSLADTQYF. The CDR3 DNA reads TGTGCCACCAGTGAAATCACTAGCGGGAGCTTGGCAGATACGCAGTATTTT.

This clonotype was detected many times. This chain uses TRBV7-8 with TRBJ2-3; 12 bases agree with TRBD2. From germline, CDR1 is SGHVS and CDR2 FQNEAQ. The CDR3 sequence is 23 residues long. J lost 4 bases, V lost 4 bases, and 27 bases had no gene match. The CDR3 DNA is TGTGCCAGCAGCTCAGTGCGAGTTGGACTATCCACTAGCGGGGGGAGGTATGCAGATACGCAGTATTTT. Translating it yields CASSSVRVGLSTSGGRYADTQYF.

With regard to this clonotype: With a much larger clone just one base away, this may be a read error. V usage is TRBV19 and J usage is TRBJ2-7, with D possibly being TRBD2 (6 bases). The CDR3 runs to 14 residues. Germline loops: CDR1 LNHDA, CDR2 SQIVND (reference sequence). For the CDR3, the DNA is TGTGCCAGTAGTACGGAGGGAAGACCCTACGAGCAGCACTTC. It yields the protein CASSTEGRPYEQHF.

With regard to this clonotype: A junction boundary mismatches the germline segment, possibly from a read error. The J gene is TRBJ2-7, the V gene TRBV6-5, with 9 positions matching TRBD1. The CDR3 covers 14 residues. Germline lookup yields CDR1 MNHEY and CDR2 SVGAGI. CDR3 amino acids: CASSNADRGYEQCF. The CDR3, as DNA: TGTGCCAGCAGCAACGCGGACAGGGGTTACGAGCAGTGCTTC.

This clonotype was seen many times. The V call is TRBV4-2, the J call TRBJ2-1, with 7 positions matching TRBD1. Germline values: CDR1 LGHNA, CDR2 YNFKEQ. The CDR3 is made up of 12 amino acids. V shed 4 bases and J 7 bases; nucleotides not matched to a gene: 1. The CDR3 DNA sequence: TGTGCCAGCAGCCCGACAGGGAATGAGCAGTTCTTC. This codes for CASSPTGNEQFF.

This sequence joins TRBV7-9 and TRBJ1-4, with TRBD1 as a possible D gene (5 bases). The CDR3 runs 12 residues. The V gene lost 8 bases and the J gene lost 7 bases, with 11 bases spanning the gap. Germline V gene lookup returns CDR1 SEHNR and CDR2 FQNEAQ (reference sequence). The CDR3 DNA sequence: TGTGCCAGCGTGGGGACTCGTGAAAAACTGTTTTTT. Amino acid sequence: CASVGTREKLFF. Looking up the rest from reference TRBV7-9 and TRBJ1-4 gives the full variable domain: DTGVSQNPRHKITKRGQNVTFRCDPISEHNRLYWYRQTLGQGPEFLTYFQNEAQLEKSRLLSDRFSAERPKGSFSTLEIQRTEQGDSAMYLCASVGTREKLFFGSGTQLSVL.

About this clonotype: A much larger clone differs from this one at a single base, so this may be a read error. The rearrangement joins TRBV16 to TRBJ1-5; D remains unclear. The CDR3 totals 15 residues. Trimming pared 0 bases from V and 2 bases from J, leaving 8 bases between. The germline gives CDR1 KGHSY, CDR2 FQNENV. CDR3 bases: TGTGCCAGCAGCCAATCGTCGTTGGGCAATCAGCCCCAGCATTTT. This encodes CASSQSSLGNQPQHF.

This chain connects TRBV27 to TRBJ2-1, with 7 nucleotides matching TRBD2. Germline CDR1 reads MNHEY; CDR2 reads SMNVEV (reference sequence). V was clipped by 1 base and J by 6 bases; unmatched bases: 6. The CDR3 has 15 residues. CDR3 bases: TGTGCCAGCAGTTTATTGGCGGGAGTGGCCAATGAGCAGTTCTTC. The encoded protein is CASSLLAGVANEQFF.

This chain links TRBV6-1 with TRBJ2-3, with D maybe TRBD2 (5 bases). Looked up from germline, CDR1 is MNHNS and CDR2 is SASEGT. The CDR3 is 13 amino acids. V dropped 8 bases and J dropped 6 bases, with 15 bases sitting between them. The chain's CDR3 is CASEDWADDTQYF. The CDR3 nucleotides are TGTGCCAGCGAGGACTGGGCGGATGATACGCAGTATTTT.

There are a few counts of this clonotype. The V call is TRBV28, the J call TRBJ2-2; weak D call: TRBD1 (6 bases). Germline loops: CDR1 MDHEN, CDR2 SYDVKM. V lost 6 bases and J lost 7, with 15 bases in between. The CDR3 contains 14 residues. The CDR3 here is CASRPDRTDGELFF. The CDR3 nucleotides are TGTGCCAGCAGACCAGACAGGACAGACGGGGAGCTGTTTTTT.

This clonotype came up many times. The chain employs TRBV18 and TRBJ1-1; D uncertain. V was cut by 0 bases and J by 0 bases, with 8 bases left in between. The CDR3 has 15 amino acids. Germline CDR1 KGHSH, CDR2 LQKENI. The CDR3 sequence: CASSPPRQVNTEAFF. CDR3 bases: TGTGCCAGCTCACCACCCCGGCAGGTGAACACTGAAGCTTTCTTT.

This clonotype came up many times. The rearrangement uses TRBV29-1 and TRBJ2-3; 7 bases map to TRBD2. V was clipped by 3 bases and J by 3 bases; unmatched bases: 9. Germline loops: CDR1 SQVTM, CDR2 ANQGSEA. This CDR3 spans 15 amino acids. Here the CDR3 DNA reads TGCAGCGTTGATATCCGCGGGAGAGGTACAGATACGCAGTATTTT. Protein sequence: CSVDIRGRGTDTQYF.

This clonotype was picked up many times. This sequence joins TRBV28 and TRBJ2-7, with D possibly matching TRBD1 (6 bases). V was shortened by 5 bases and J by 3 bases, with 20 bases between the two germline ends. The CDR3 consists of 16 residues. The germline V gene encodes CDR1 MDHEN and CDR2 SYDVKM. CDR3 in DNA: TGTGCCAGCAGTGAAGGGCTCGGGACACTCAACTACGAGCAGTACTTC. Protein: CASSEGLGTLNYEQYF.

The chain links TRBV30 to TRBJ1-2; 9 bases map to TRBD1. This CDR3 contains 14 residues. Per the germline V gene, CDR1 is GTSNPN and CDR2 is SVGIG (reference sequence). J lost 4 bases, V lost 3 bases, and 6 bases had no gene match. Written as DNA, the CDR3 is TGTGCCTGGAGGAGGACAGGGGAGGTCTATGGCTACACCTTC. It codes for CAWRRTGEVYGYTF.

At least ten counts were recorded for this clonotype. The V and J genes are TRBV7-6 and TRBJ2-5; 8 bases line up with TRBD1. The V and J ends lost 4 bases and 4 bases, in that order; junction bases with no gene match: 11. Per germline, CDR1 SGHVS and CDR2 FNYEAQ. The CDR3 sequence is 16 residues long. Here the CDR3 reads CASSSHPRGLGETQYF. CDR3 DNA: TGTGCCAGCAGCTCCCACCCCAGGGGGCTCGGAGAGACCCAGTACTTC.

Regarding this clonotype: A much larger clone differs from this one at a single base, so this may be a read error. This chain uses TRBV28 with TRBJ2-2; TRBD1 matches 9 bases. Germline values: CDR1 MDHEN, CDR2 SYDVKM. The CDR3 totals 17 residues. After removal of 10 bases from V and 5 bases from J, the junction contained 17 bases not matched to a gene. DNA for the CDR3: TGTGCCATCGCGGAGGCATACAGGGGGCTAGGTACCGGGGAGCTGTTTTTT. Encoded protein: CAIAEAYRGLGTGELFF.

In its sample, this clonotype was seen a few times. The chain carries TRBV19 and TRBJ1-1; D is possibly TRBD1 (5 bases). Trimming took off 4 bases at V and 1 base at J, with 10 bases between the two ends. The CDR3 length is 14 residues. Germline CDR1 LNHDA, CDR2 SQIVND (reference sequence). The CDR3 coding sequence is TGTGCCAGTAGTACGGGGCGAGGGAACACTGAAGCTTTCTTT. This encodes CASSTGRGNTEAFF.

This chain connects TRBV29-1 to TRBJ1-2; D call uncertain. Between the trimmed V and J ends, which lost 4 bases and 2 bases, there was a span of 20 bases. CDR1 and CDR2 (germline): SQVTM, ANQGSEA. This CDR3 contains 16 residues. DNA for the CDR3: TGCAGCGTTGCGGTCCTCTCGGGGTACAAAAACTATGGCTACACCTTC. Its translation: CSVAVLSGYKNYGYTF.

Details on this clonotype: This sequence may be a read error, since a much larger clone differs from it by one base. The chain links TRBV27 to TRBJ2-7; 10 bases agree with TRBD2. Germline trimming cut 7 bases from V and 3 bases from J; bases unmatched to any gene: 6. Per the germline V gene, CDR1 is MNHEY and CDR2 is SMNVEV (reference sequence). The CDR3 has 14 amino acids. Written as DNA, the CDR3 is TGTGCCAGCAACCCCAGGACTAGCGGCTACGAGCAGTACTTC. This codes for CASNPRTSGYEQYF.

This clonotype turned up a few times. The rearrangement uses TRBV7-9 and TRBJ2-7, with TRBD2 identical over 13 bases. CDR3 length: 17 residues. Trimming at V came to 4 bases and at J to 0 bases, leaving 6 bases not matched to a gene. Germline CDR1 and CDR2: SEHNR and FQNEAQ (reference sequence). This CDR3 is CASSSGLAGRTSYEQYF. In DNA, the CDR3 is TGTGCCAGCAGCTCGGGACTAGCGGGGAGGACCTCCTACGAGCAGTACTTC.

A few counts support this clonotype. V usage is TRBV20-1 and J usage is TRBJ2-7; 11 bases are a match to TRBD2. With V trimmed by 1 base and J by 5 bases, 7 bases remained unmatched. CDR1 is DFQATT and CDR2 is SNEGSKA in the germline V gene (reference sequence). CDR3 length: 15 amino acids. In nucleotides, the CDR3 is TGCAGTGCTAGAGTTACTAGCGGGAGTCCCGACGAGCAGTACTTC. As protein: CSARVTSGSPDEQYF.

J is TRBJ2-7 and V is TRBV14; no definite D call. V shed 1 base and J shed 5 bases, with 9 bases lying between them. CDR3 length: 13 amino acids. From germline, CDR1 is SGHDN and CDR2 FVKESK. The CDR3 DNA follows: TGTGCCAGCAGCCAAGCTCTTTATGACGAGCAGTACTTC. It translates to CASSQALYDEQYF.

In nucleotides, the CDR3 is TGTGCCAGCAGCAGCAGGACAGTTAATTCACCCCTCCACTTT. Amino acids: CASSSRTVNSPLHF. The rearrangement joins TRBV7-9 to TRBJ1-6; D possibly corresponds to TRBD1 (6 bases). Germline values: CDR1 SEHNR, CDR2 FQNEAQ (reference sequence). V was clipped by 5 bases and J by 6 bases, with 11 bases between them. The CDR3 loop spans 14 amino acids.

This clonotype was counted a single time. The junction differs from germline at one of its ends, possibly a read error. The chain joins TRBV7-6 to TRBJ2-2; D might be TRBD2 (5 bases). Germline values: CDR1 SGHVS, CDR2 FNYEAQ. The CDR3 totals 13 residues. The CDR3: CASSSQEVGEQFF. The CDR3 DNA reads TGTGCCAGCAGCTCCCAGGAGGTCGGGGAGCAGTTTTTT.

In regard to this clonotype: Possible read error: a much larger clone is one base away. J is TRBJ2-5 and V is TRBV11-2; either TRBD1 or TRBD2 may supply D (5 bases each). Trimming left V 2 bases short and J 7 bases short, with 14 bases between. The CDR3 is 14 residues long. Germline CDR1 is SGHAT and CDR2 is FQNNGV. The DNA for the CDR3 is TGTGCCAGCAGCTTACCCGGGACCTTAGGGACCCAGTACTTC. Protein product: CASSLPGTLGTQYF. The entire variable domain, with the rest obtained from reference TRBV11-2 and TRBJ2-5, is as follows: EAGVAQSPRYKIIEKRQSVAFWCNPISGHATLYWYQQILGQGPKLLIQFQNNGVVDDSQLPKDRFSAERLKGVDSTLKIQPAKLEDSAVYLCASSLPGTLGTQYFGPGTRLLVL.

V gene TRBV12-3 or TRBV12-4 combines with J gene TRBJ2-5, with 7 bases aligning to TRBD2. The CDR3 covers 13 residues. With 7 bases clipped from V and 1 base from J, the junction kept 3 bases outside the gene matches. As DNA, the CDR3 is TGTGCCAGCACCCGCGGGGGCCAAGAGACCCAGTACTTC. This sequence encodes CASTRGGQETQYF.